This entry features one TCR beta chain sequence. Antigen specificity is unknown. Libraries were prepared by immunoSEQ multiplex PCR; TCRdb keeps only in-frame clonotypes and omits some of them. The table shows about 60,000 clones, with roughly 89% occurring only once. This specimen belongs to a study of OX40 agonist ivuxolimab in advanced cancers. Study-wide points: Circulating CD4+ and CD8+ T cells showed clonal expansion by week 6 at 0.1 to 3.0 mg/kg. Antigens targeted by the expanded peripheral T cells were not determined.

Per germline, CDR1 MGHRA and CDR2 YSYEKL. The CDR3 has 15 amino acids. With 1 base removed from V and 7 bases from J, the gap between germline ends came to 11 bases. The source material was CD4+ or CD8+ T cells sorted from blood, sampled in a trial of the OX40 agonist ivuxolimab. The receptor was isolated from an adult with an advanced solid tumor such as melanoma, head and neck, liver or kidney cancer. The gene calls are TRBV4-1 and TRBJ1-6; D remains ambiguous. CDR3 coding DNA: TGCGCCAGCAGCCAAGGCCGTAATCCCAATTCACCCCTCCACTTT. Amino acids: CASSQGRNPNSPLHF.